This T cell receptor beta chain stems from a study of T cell responses to AZD1222 COVID-19 vaccine. The CDR3 totals 18 residues. Trimming cost V 0 bases and J 0 bases; bases outside gene matches: 7. Assay used: immunoSEQ multiplex PCR; TCRdb lists only in-frame clones, some missing. The sample yields roughly 81,000 clones, 80% to 90% seen once. In the case of this clone: What it binds is not known.

Study findings and constraints: Close to half of all spike-specific TCRs reportedly target regions of the variants that are unmutated. White British ancestry dominated among donors, who included more females, and clonal diversity was possibly underestimated.

The source material was peripheral blood, sampled on day 0 of AZD1222 vaccination. This sequence originates from an adult in good health. The V and J genes are TRBV23-1 and TRBJ1-5; TRBD1 aligns across 8 bases. TRBV23-1 is reported as an ORF; its role is uncertain. Here the CDR3 DNA reads TGCGCCAGCAGTCAATCGGACAGGGTCAAATATAGCAATCAGCCCCAGCATTTT. This sequence encodes CASSQSDRVKYSNQPQHF.